A selection of T cell receptor beta chains follows, all from one sample in a study of cytomegalovirus exposure and HLA in healthy donors. Assay used: immunoSEQ multiplex PCR; TCRdb lists only in-frame clones, some missing. Of some 170,000 clones in the sample, just over 70% were seen once. The specimen sequenced was PBMCs. Receptor source: a human donor in good health. The CDR3 runs from the conserved cysteine through the conserved F or W. Each record gives: CDR3 protein, CDR3 DNA, V gene, D gene, J gene, clone size. D genes are given only for firm matches. Rows may omit the clone size; those that give it use once, few, many or a size class.

CDR3: CASSPSALTGRSEQFF
DNA: TGTGCCAGCTCACCAAGCGCACTAACAGGAAGAAGTGAGCAGTTCTTC
V: TRBV18
D: .
J: TRBJ2-1
size: few

CDR3: CASSLRDRVQETQYF
DNA: TGTGCCAGCAGCCTCCGGGACAGGGTCCAAGAGACCCAGTACTTC
V: TRBV9
D: TRBD1
J: TRBJ2-5
size: .

CDR3: CASMRAGGLTREKLFF
DNA: TGTGCCAGCATGAGGGCAGGGGGGTTGACCCGTGAAAAACTGTTTTTT
V: TRBV27
D: TRBD1
J: TRBJ1-4
size: once

CDR3: CASSLGGGEGEQFF
DNA: TGCGCCAGCAGCTTGGGCGGGGGTGAGGGTGAGCAGTTCTTC
V: TRBV5-1
D: TRBD2
J: TRBJ2-1
size: .

CDR3: CASSLGVGTSVNEQFF
DNA: TGTGCCAGCAGCTTAGGAGTAGGGACTAGCGTAAATGAGCAGTTCTTC
V: TRBV7-6
D: TRBD2
J: TRBJ2-1
size: .

CDR3: CASSVSLEGVNEQFF
DNA: TGTGCCAGCAGTGTGAGCCTCGAGGGGGTCAATGAGCAGTTCTTC
V: TRBV27
D: .
J: TRBJ2-1
size: .

CDR3: CAPRASPNYGYTF
DNA: TGTGCTCCGCGGGCCAGTCCGAACTATGGCTACACCTTC
V: TRBV2
D: .
J: TRBJ1-2
size: few

CDR3: CASSTRQGSPEAFF
DNA: TGTGCCAGTAGTACGCGACAGGGAAGCCCTGAAGCTTTCTTT
V: TRBV19
D: TRBD1
J: TRBJ1-1
size: .

CDR3: CASSPSVRGGLTLYEQYF
DNA: TGTGCCAGCAGCCCGAGCGTTAGGGGGGGACTGACCTTATACGAGCAGTACTTC
V: TRBV14
D: .
J: TRBJ2-7
size: .

CDR3: CASEASGGYTGELFF
DNA: TGTGCCAGCGAGGCTAGCGGGGGATACACCGGGGAGCTGTTTTTT
V: TRBV5-4
D: TRBD2
J: TRBJ2-2
size: .

CDR3: CASSHWMEGYTF
DNA: TGTGCCAGCAGCCATTGGATGGAGGGCTACACCTTC
V: TRBV16
D: .
J: TRBJ1-2
size: few

CDR3: CASSLKRRASYEQYF
DNA: TGTGCCAGCAGTCTAAAGCGGAGAGCCTCCTACGAGCAGTACTTC
V: TRBV2
D: .
J: TRBJ2-7
size: .

CDR3: CASSSAGQGNYEQYF
DNA: TGTGCCAGCAGCTCAGCGGGACAGGGGAACTACGAGCAGTACTTC
V: TRBV6-5
D: TRBD1
J: TRBJ2-7
size: .

CDR3: CATIGGVYEQYF
DNA: TGTGCCACCATCGGGGGGGTTTACGAGCAGTACTTC
V: TRBV19
D: TRBD2
J: TRBJ2-7
size: .

CDR3: CASSFDSYNEQFF
DNA: TGTGCCAGCAGTTTCGACAGCTACAATGAGCAGTTCTTC
V: TRBV27
D: .
J: TRBJ2-1
size: .

CDR3: CASSESGRNMNTEAFF
DNA: TGCGCCAGCAGTGAGTCGGGCAGAAACATGAACACTGAAGCTTTCTTT
V: TRBV10-1
D: .
J: TRBJ1-1
size: .

CDR3: CASSSGLAADTQYF
DNA: TGTGCCAGCAGCTCGGGACTAGCGGCAGATACGCAGTATTTT
V: TRBV7-3
D: TRBD2
J: TRBJ2-3
size: few

CDR3: CASMGSAGQETQYF
DNA: TGTGCCAGCATGGGGTCAGCGGGGCAAGAGACCCAGTACTTC
V: TRBV2
D: TRBD2
J: TRBJ2-5
size: .

CDR3: CASSQVRGGNQPQHF
DNA: TGCGCCAGCAGCCAAGTCAGGGGAGGCAATCAGCCCCAGCATTTT
V: TRBV4-1
D: .
J: TRBJ1-5
size: .

CDR3: CASRRTPSYEQYF
DNA: TGTGCCAGCAGGAGGACACCCTCCTACGAGCAGTACTTC
V: TRBV27
D: .
J: TRBJ2-7
size: .

CDR3: CASSLSGTENYGYTF
DNA: TGCGCCAGCAGCCTTTCCGGGACAGAAAACTATGGCTACACCTTC
V: TRBV4-1
D: TRBD1
J: TRBJ1-2
size: .

CDR3: CASTSRGAGGNTGELFF
DNA: TGTGCCAGCACCTCGAGGGGGGCGGGGGGGAACACCGGGGAGCTGTTTTTT
V: TRBV11-2
D: TRBD2
J: TRBJ2-2
size: .

CDR3: CASSPRGRGEETQYF
DNA: TGTGCCAGCAGCCCGAGGGGCAGGGGAGAAGAGACCCAGTACTTC
V: TRBV13
D: .
J: TRBJ2-5
size: .

CDR3: CATSRDREGFGGYTF
DNA: TGTGCCACCAGCAGGGACAGGGAGGGGTTCGGTGGCTACACCTTC
V: TRBV15
D: TRBD1
J: TRBJ1-2
size: .

CDR3: CASSSSGQPNTEAFF
DNA: TGTGCCAGCAGTTCCTCGGGACAGCCGAACACTGAAGCTTTCTTT
V: TRBV2
D: TRBD1
J: TRBJ1-1
size: .

CDR3: CASSVGTSGTQYEQYF
DNA: TGTGCCAGCAGCGTAGGGACTAGCGGGACCCAGTACGAGCAGTACTTC
V: TRBV9
D: TRBD2
J: TRBJ2-7
size: .

CDR3: CASSLSGVPYNEQFF
DNA: TGCGCCAGCAGCTTGAGCGGGGTCCCCTACAATGAGCAGTTCTTC
V: TRBV5-1
D: TRBD2
J: TRBJ2-1
size: .

CDR3: CASSRGPGNTEAFF
DNA: TGCGCCAGCAGCCGCGGGCCAGGGAACACTGAAGCTTTCTTT
V: TRBV4-1
D: .
J: TRBJ1-1
size: few

CDR3: CASSVVGGSEAFF
DNA: TGTGCCAGCAGCGTAGTCGGGGGTTCTGAAGCTTTCTTT
V: TRBV9
D: .
J: TRBJ1-1
size: few

CDR3: CASSLGQYEKLFF
DNA: TGTGCCAGCAGCCTGGGACAGTATGAAAAACTGTTTTTT
V: TRBV5-4
D: TRBD1
J: TRBJ1-4
size: few

CDR3: CASSLGGRGTGELFF
DNA: TGTGCCAGCAGCTTAGGGGGCAGGGGCACCGGGGAGCTGTTTTTT
V: TRBV7-2
D: .
J: TRBJ2-2
size: .

CDR3: CASSVGRGGDYGYTF
DNA: TGTGCCAGCAGCGTAGGGAGGGGGGGAGACTATGGCTACACCTTC
V: TRBV9
D: .
J: TRBJ1-2
size: once

CDR3: CASSLGQFYGYTF
DNA: TGTGCCAGCAGCTTAGGGCAGTTCTATGGCTACACCTTC
V: TRBV7-3
D: .
J: TRBJ1-2
size: .

CDR3: CASRSQGAAFF
DNA: TGCGCCAGCAGGTCGCAGGGGGCGGCTTTCTTT
V: TRBV5-1
D: TRBD1
J: TRBJ1-1
size: .

CDR3: CASSRTGLGVQPQHF
DNA: TGCGCCAGCAGCCGCACAGGGCTCGGTGTCCAGCCCCAGCATTTT
V: TRBV4-3
D: .
J: TRBJ1-5
size: .

CDR3: CASSLRGGESGYNEQFF
DNA: TGTGCCAGCAGCTTACGTGGAGGCGAATCGGGGTACAATGAGCAGTTCTTC
V: TRBV7-3
D: .
J: TRBJ2-1
size: .

CDR3: CASSSWGGKGSGGTEAFF
DNA: TGTGCCAGCAGCTCGTGGGGAGGTAAAGGGTCGGGGGGCACTGAAGCTTTCTTT
V: TRBV7-9
D: .
J: TRBJ1-1
size: .

CDR3: CASSLDSPAGGEQYF
DNA: TGTGCCAGCAGCTTAGATAGCCCGGCGGGCGGCGAGCAGTACTTC
V: TRBV11-2
D: .
J: TRBJ2-7
size: .

CDR3: CASSELLWGAYNEQFF
DNA: TGCGCCAGCAGCGAACTTCTCTGGGGGGCCTACAATGAGCAGTTCTTC
V: TRBV10-1
D: .
J: TRBJ2-1
size: few

CDR3: CASSFGGDEQYF
DNA: TGCGCCAGCAGCTTCGGAGGAGACGAGCAGTACTTC
V: TRBV4-1
D: .
J: TRBJ2-7
size: few